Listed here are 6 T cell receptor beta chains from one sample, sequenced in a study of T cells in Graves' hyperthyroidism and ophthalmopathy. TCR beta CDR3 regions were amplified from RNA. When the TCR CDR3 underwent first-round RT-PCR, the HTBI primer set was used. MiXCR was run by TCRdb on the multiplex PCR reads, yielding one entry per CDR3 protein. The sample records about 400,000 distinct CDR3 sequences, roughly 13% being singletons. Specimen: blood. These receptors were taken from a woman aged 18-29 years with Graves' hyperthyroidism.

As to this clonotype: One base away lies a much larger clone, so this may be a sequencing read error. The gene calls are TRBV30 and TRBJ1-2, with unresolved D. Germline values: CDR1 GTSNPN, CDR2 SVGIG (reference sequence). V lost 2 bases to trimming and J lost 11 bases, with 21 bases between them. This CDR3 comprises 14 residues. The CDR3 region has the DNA TGTGCCTGGAGTCTATCGACGCGCATAGGAGGATACACCTTC. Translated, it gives CAWSLSTRIGGYTF. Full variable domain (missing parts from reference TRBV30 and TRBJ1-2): SQTIHQWPATLVQPVGSPLSLECTVEGTSNPNLYWYRQAAGRGLQLLFYSVGIGQISSEVPQNLSASRPQDRQFILSSKKLLLSDSGFYLCAWSLSTRIGGYTFGSGTRLTVV.

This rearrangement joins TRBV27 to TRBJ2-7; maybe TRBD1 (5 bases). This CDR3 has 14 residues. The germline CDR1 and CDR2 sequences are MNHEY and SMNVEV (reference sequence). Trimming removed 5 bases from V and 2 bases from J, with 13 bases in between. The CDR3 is CASSTRVGTYEQYF. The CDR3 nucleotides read TGTGCCAGCAGTACCAGGGTAGGGACCTACGAGCAGTACTTC.

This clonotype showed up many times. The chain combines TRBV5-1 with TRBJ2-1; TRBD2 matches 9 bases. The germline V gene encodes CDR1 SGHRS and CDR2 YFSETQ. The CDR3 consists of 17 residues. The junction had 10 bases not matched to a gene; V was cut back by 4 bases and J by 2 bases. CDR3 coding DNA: TGCGCCAGCAGCCCCCCGGGTAGCGGGAGTACCTACAATGAGCAGTTCTTC. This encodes CASSPPGSGSTYNEQFF.

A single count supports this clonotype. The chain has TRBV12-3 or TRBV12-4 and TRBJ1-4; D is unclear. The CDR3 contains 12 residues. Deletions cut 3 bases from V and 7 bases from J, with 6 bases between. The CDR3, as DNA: TGTGCCAGCAGTTTTGCCTTTGAAAAACTGTTTTTT. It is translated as CASSFAFEKLFF.

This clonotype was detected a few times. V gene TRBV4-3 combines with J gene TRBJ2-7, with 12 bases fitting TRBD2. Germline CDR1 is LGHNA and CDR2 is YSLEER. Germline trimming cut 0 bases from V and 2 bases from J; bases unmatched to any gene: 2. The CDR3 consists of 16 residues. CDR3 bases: TGCGCCAGCAGCCAAGATCGACTAGCGGGAGCCTACGAGCAGTACTTC. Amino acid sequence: CASSQDRLAGAYEQYF.

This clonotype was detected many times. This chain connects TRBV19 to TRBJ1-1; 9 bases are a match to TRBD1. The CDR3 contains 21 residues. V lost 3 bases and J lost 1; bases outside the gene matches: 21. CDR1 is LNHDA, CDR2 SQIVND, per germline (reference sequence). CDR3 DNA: TGTGCCAGTAGTATGGGAATAAACCGGGACAGGGTCTTATTTTCGAACACTGAAGCTTTCTTT. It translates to CASSMGINRDRVLFSNTEAFF.